This T cell receptor beta chain came from a study of T cell responses to AZD1222 COVID-19 vaccine. Whole-study results and caveats: A rise in Spike-specific TCR breadth and depth followed two AZD1222 doses.

Note on this clone: As yet, its antigen is unknown.

The protocol was immunoSEQ multiplex PCR, while the TCRdb copy is restricted to in-frame clones and leaves out a portion. This sample has over 70,000 clones; 85% occur once, and the top ten carry about a fifth. The source is an adult in good health. The specimen was peripheral blood, collected on day 0 of AZD1222 vaccination.

The CDR3 sequence: CAWSVSGVDTIYF. CDR3 bases: TGTGCCTGGAGTGTATCGGGGGTCGACACCATATATTTT. The V and J genes are TRBV30 and TRBJ1-3; the D gene is possibly TRBD1 (5 bases). V lost 0 bases and J 8 bases, leaving 11 bases between the germline ends. Germline V gives CDR1 GTSNPN, CDR2 SVGIG (reference sequence). The CDR3 has 13 residues.